This TCR beta chain is from a study of blood T cell repertoires in COVID-19. As for the study in general: Some COVID-19 samples were acute and others convalescent; all came from the United States, Italy and Spain.

Per the study methods: Reference gene primer amplification in the assay estimated nucleated cell counts. Clones were sequenced by immunoSEQ multiplex PCR, and TCRdb holds only the in-frame ones, with some missing. V and J calls and clone size are those listed in that table; D and trimming were worked out from the DNA. The sample carries a few hundred thousand clones, about nine tenths recorded once. Trimming removed 3 bases at V and 2 bases at J, with 14 bases between. CDR1 LNHDA and CDR2 SQIVND come from the germline V gene (reference sequence). The CDR3 is 15 amino acids. This chain joins TRBV19 and TRBJ2-7, with D maybe TRBD2 (5 bases). Sample: peripheral blood. The receptor's source is a young man with active or convalescent COVID-19. CDR3 loop: CASSIQTSGTYEQYF. The CDR3 DNA sequence: TGTGCCAGTAGTATCCAAACCTCCGGGACCTACGAGCAGTACTTC.